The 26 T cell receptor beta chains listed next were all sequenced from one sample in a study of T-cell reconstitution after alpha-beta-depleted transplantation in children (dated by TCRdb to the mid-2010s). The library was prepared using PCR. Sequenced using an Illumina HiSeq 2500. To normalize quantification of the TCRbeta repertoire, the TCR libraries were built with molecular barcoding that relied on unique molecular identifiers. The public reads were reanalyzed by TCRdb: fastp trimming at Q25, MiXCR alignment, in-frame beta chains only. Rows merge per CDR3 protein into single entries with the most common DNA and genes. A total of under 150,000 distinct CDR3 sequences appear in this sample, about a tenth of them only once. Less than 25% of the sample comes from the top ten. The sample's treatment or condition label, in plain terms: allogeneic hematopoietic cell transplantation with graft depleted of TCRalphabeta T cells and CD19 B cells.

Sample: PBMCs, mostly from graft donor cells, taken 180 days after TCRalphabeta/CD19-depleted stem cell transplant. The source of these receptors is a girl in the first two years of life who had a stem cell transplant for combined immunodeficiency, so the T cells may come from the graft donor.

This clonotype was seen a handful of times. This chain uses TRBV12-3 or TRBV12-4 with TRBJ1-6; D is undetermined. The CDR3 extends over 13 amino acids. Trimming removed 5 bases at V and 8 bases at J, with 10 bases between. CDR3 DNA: TGTGCCAGCAGTAGGAATTCGGATTCACCCCTCCACTTT. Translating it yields CASSRNSDSPLHF.

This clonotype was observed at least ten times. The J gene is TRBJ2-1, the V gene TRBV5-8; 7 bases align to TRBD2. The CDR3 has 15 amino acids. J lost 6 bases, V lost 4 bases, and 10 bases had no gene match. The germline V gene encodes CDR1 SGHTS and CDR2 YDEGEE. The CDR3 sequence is CASSPAGTTSNEQFF. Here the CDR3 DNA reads TGTGCCAGCAGCCCGGCAGGGACTACCTCCAATGAGCAGTTCTTC. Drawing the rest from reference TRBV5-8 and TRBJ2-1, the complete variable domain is EAGVTQSPTHLIKTRGQQATLRCSPISGHTSVYWYQQALGLGLQFLLWYDEGEERNRGNFPPRFSGRQFPNYSSELNVNALELEDSALYLCASSPAGTTSNEQFFGPGTRLTVL.

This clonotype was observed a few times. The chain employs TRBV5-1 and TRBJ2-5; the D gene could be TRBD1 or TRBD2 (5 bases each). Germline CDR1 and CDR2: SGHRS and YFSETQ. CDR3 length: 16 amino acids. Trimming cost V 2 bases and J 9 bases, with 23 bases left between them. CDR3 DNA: TGCGCCAGCAGCTTAGGACAACCGGGACCGTCCCGGGCCCAGTACTTC. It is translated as CASSLGQPGPSRAQYF.

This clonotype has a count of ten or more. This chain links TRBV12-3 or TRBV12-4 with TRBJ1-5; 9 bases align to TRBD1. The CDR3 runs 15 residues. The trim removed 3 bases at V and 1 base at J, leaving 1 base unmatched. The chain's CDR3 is CASSFGTGSNQPQHF. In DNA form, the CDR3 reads TGTGCCAGCAGTTTTGGGACAGGGAGCAATCAGCCCCAGCATTTT.

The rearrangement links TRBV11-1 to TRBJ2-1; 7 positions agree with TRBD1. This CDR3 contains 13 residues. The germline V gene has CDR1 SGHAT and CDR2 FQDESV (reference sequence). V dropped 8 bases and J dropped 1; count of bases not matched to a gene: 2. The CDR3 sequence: CASQQGSYNEQFF. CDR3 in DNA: TGTGCCAGCCAACAGGGGTCCTACAATGAGCAGTTCTTC.

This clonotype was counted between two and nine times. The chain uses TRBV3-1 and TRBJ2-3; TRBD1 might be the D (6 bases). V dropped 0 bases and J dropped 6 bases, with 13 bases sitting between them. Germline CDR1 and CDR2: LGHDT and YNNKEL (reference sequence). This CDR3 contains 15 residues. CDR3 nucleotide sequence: TGTGCCAGCAGCCAAGACGGATGGGGGCGGGATACGCAGTATTTT. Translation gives CASSQDGWGRDTQYF.

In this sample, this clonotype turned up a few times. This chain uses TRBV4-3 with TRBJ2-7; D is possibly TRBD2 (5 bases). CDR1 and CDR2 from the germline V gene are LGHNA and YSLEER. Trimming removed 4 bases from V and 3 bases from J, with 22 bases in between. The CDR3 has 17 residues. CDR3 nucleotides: TGCGCCAGCAGCCTGGAGGCCGGGGTGGGAAGTTACTACGAGCAGTACTTC. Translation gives CASSLEAGVGSYYEQYF.

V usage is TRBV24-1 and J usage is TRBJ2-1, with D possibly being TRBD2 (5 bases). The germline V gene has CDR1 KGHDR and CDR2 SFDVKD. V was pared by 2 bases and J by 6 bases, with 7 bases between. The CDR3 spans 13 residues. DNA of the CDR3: TGTGCCACCAGTGATTCGCTAGCCAATGAGCAGTTCTTC. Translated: CATSDSLANEQFF.

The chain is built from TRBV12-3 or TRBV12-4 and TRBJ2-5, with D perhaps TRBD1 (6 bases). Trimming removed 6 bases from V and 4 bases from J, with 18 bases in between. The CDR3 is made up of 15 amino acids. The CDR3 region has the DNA TGTGCCAGCAGGCCGACAGGAGCCCCTCGAGAGACCCAGTACTTC. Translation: CASRPTGAPRETQYF.

CDR3 protein: CASSSPMATNEKLFF. CDR3 DNA: TGTGCCAGCAGCTCCCCGATGGCAACTAATGAAAAACTGTTTTTT. This chain connects TRBV6-2 or TRBV6-3 to TRBJ1-4; D gene unclear. Trimming shortened V by 6 bases and J by 0 bases, and 11 bases separated the two germline ends. Germline CDR1 and CDR2: MNHEY and SVGEGT. This CDR3 contains 15 residues.

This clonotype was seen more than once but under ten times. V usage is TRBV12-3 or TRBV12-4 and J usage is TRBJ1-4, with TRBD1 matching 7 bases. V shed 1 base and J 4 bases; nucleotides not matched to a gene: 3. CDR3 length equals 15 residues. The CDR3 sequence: CASSLVRGFNEKLFF. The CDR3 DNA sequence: TGTGCCAGCAGTTTAGTCAGGGGGTTTAATGAAAAACTGTTTTTT.

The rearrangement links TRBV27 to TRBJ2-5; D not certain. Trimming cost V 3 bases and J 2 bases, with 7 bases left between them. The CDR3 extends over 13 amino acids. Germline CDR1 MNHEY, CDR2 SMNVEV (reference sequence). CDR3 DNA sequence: TGTGCCAGCAGTTTCCTGGGACAAGAGACCCAGTACTTC. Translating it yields CASSFLGQETQYF.

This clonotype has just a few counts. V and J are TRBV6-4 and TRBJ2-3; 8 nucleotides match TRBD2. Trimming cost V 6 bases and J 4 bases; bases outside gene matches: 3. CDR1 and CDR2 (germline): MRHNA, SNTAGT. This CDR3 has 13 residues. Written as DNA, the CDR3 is TGTGCCAGCAGGGGAGCGGGGGCAGATACGCAGTATTTT. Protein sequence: CASRGAGADTQYF.

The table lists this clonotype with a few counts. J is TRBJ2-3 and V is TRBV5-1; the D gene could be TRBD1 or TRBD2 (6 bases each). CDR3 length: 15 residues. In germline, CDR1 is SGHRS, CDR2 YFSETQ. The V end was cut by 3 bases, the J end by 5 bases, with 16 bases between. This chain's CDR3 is CASSYWGAQRDTQYF. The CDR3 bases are TGCGCCAGCAGCTACTGGGGGGCGCAGAGAGATACGCAGTATTTT.

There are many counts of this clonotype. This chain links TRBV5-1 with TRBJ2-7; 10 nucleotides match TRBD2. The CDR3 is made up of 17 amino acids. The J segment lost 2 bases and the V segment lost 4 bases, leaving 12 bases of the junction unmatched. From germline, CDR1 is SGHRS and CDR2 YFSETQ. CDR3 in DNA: TGCGCCAGCAGCCGGGGCGTTTTCGGACTAGCGGCCTACGAGCAGTACTTC. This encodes CASSRGVFGLAAYEQYF.

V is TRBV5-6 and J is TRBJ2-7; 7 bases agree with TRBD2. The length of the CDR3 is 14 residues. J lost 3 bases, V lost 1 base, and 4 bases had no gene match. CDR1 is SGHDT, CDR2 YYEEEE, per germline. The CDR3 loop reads CASSLRRGFYEQYF. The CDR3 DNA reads TGTGCCAGCAGCTTGAGGCGGGGGTTCTACGAGCAGTACTTC.

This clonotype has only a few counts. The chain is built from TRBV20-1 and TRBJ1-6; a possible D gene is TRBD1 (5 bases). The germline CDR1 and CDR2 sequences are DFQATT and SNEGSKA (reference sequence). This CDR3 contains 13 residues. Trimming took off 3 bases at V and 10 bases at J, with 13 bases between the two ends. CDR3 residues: CSASGQGYSPLHF. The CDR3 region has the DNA TGCAGTGCTAGTGGTCAGGGCTACTCACCCCTCCACTTT.

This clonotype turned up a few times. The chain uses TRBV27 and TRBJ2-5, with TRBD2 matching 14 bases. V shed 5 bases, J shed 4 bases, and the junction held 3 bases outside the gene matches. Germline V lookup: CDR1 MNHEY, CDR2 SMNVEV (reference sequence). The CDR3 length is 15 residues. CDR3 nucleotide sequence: TGTGCCAGCAGTCCCGGGACTAGCGGGAGAGAGACCCAGTACTTC. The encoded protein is CASSPGTSGRETQYF.

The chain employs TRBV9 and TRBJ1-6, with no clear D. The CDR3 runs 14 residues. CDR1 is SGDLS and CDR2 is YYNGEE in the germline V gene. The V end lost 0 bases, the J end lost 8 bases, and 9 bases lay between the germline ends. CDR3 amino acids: CASSVDSFYSPLHF. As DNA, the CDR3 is TGTGCCAGCAGCGTAGACAGCTTCTATTCACCCCTCCACTTT.

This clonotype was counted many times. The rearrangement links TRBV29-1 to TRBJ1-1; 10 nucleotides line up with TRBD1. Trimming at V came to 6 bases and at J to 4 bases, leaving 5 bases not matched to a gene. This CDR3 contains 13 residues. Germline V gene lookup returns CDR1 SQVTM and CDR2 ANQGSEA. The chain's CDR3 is CSVGTGVGTEAFF. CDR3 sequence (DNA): TGCAGCGTGGGGACAGGGGTGGGCACTGAAGCTTTCTTT.

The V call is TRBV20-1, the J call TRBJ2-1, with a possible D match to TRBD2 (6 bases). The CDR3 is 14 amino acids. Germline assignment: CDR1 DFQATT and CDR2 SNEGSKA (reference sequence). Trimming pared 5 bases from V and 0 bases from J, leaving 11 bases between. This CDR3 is CSAPTSNSYNEQFF. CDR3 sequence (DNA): TGCAGTGCTCCAACTAGCAACTCCTACAATGAGCAGTTCTTC.

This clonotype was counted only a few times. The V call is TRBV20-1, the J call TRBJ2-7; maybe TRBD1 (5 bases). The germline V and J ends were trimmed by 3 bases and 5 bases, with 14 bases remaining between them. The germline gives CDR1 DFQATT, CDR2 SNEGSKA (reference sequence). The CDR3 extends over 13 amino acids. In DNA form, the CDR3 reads TGCAGTGCTAGCAGACAACCCAGGGACGAGCAGTACTTC. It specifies CSASRQPRDEQYF.

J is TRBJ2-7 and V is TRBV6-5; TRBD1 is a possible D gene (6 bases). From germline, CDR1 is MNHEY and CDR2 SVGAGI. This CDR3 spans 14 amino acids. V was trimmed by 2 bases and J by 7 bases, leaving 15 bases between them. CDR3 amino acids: CASSYGGRVKEQYF. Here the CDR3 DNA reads TGTGCCAGCAGTTACGGGGGCAGGGTCAAAGAGCAGTACTTC.

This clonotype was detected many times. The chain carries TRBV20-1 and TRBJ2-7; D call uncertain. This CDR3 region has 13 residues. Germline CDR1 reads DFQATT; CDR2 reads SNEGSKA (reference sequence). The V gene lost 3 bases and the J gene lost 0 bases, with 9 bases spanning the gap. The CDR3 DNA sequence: TGCAGTGCTAGGGACCACAGCTCCTACGAGCAGTACTTC. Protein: CSARDHSSYEQYF.

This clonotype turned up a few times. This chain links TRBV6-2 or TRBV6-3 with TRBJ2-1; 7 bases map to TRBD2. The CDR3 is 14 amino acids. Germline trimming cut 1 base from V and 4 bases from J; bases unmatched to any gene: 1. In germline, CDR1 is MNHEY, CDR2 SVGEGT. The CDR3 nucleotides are TGTGCCAGCAGTTACTGGGGGGGTTACAATGAGCAGTTCTTC. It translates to CASSYWGGYNEQFF.

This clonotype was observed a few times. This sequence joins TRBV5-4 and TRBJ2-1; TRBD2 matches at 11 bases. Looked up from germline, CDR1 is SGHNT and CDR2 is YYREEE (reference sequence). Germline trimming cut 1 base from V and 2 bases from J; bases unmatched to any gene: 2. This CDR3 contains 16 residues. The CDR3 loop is CASSLTSGGTYNEQFF. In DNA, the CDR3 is TGTGCCAGCAGCTTGACTAGCGGGGGCACCTACAATGAGCAGTTCTTC.